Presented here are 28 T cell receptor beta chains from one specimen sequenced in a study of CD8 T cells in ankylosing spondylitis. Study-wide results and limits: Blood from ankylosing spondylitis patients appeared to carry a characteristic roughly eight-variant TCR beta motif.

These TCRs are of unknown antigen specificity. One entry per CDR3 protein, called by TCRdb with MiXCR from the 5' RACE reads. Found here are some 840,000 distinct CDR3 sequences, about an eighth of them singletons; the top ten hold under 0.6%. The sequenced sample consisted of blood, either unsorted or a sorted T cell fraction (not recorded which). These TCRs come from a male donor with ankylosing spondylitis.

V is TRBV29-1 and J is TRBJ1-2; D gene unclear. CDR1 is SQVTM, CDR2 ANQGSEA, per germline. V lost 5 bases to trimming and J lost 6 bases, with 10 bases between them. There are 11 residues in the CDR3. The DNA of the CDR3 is TGCAGCGTTATTGTGGGCGATGGCTACACCTTC. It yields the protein CSVIVGDGYTF.

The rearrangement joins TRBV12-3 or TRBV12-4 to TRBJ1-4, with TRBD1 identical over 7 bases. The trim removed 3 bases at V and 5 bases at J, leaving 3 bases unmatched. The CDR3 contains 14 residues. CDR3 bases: TGTGCCAGCAGTTTCGGCAGGGGGAATGAAAAACTGTTTTTT. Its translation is CASSFGRGNEKLFF.

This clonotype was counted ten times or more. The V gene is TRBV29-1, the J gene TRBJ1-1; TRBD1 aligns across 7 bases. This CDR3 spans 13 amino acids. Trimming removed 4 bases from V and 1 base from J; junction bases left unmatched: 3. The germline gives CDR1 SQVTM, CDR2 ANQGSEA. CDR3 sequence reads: CSVGRQGNTEAFF. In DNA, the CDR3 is TGCAGCGTTGGGAGACAGGGGAACACTGAAGCTTTCTTT.

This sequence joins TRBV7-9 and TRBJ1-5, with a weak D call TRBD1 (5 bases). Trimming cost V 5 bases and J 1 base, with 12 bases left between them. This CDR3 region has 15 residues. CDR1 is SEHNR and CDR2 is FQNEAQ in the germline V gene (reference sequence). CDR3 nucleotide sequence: TGTGCCAGCAGCATGCATGGGGGGAGCAATCAGCCCCAGCATTTT. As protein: CASSMHGGSNQPQHF.

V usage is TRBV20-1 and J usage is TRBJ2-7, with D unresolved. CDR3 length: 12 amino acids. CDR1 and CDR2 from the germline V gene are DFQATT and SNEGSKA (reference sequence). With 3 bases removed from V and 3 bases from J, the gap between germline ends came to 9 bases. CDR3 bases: TGCAGTGCTAGCGGGTCAGGCTACGAGCAGTACTTC. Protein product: CSASGSGYEQYF.

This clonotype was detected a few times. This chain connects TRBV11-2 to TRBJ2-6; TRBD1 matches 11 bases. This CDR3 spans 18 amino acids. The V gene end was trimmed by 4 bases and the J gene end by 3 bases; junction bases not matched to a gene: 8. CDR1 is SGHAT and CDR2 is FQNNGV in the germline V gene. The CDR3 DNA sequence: TGTGCCAGCAGCTCCCGGACAGGGGGCACGGGTGGGGCCAACGTCCTGACTTTC. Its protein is CASSSRTGGTGGANVLTF.

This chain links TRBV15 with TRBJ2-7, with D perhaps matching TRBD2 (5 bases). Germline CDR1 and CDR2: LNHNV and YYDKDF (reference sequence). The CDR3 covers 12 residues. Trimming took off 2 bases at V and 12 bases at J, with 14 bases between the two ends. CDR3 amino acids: CATSRNRERPYF. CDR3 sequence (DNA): TGTGCCACCAGCAGAAACCGGGAACGGCCGTACTTC.

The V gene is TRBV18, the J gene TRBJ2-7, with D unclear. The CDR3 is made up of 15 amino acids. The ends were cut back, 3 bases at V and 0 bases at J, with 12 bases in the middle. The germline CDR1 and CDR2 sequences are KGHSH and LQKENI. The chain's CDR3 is CASSPTAYPSYEQYF. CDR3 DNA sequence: TGTGCCAGCTCACCCACCGCTTACCCCTCCTACGAGCAGTACTTC. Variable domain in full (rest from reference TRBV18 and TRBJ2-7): NAGVMQNPRHLVRRRGQEARLRCSPMKGHSHVYWYRQLPEEGLKFMVYLQKENIIDESGMPKERFSAEFPKEGPSILRIQQVVRGDSAAYFCASSPTAYPSYEQYFGPGTRLTVT.

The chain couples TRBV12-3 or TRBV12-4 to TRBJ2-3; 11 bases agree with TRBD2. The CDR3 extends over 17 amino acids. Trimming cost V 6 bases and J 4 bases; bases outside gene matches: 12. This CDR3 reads CASSPWTSGFIADTQYF. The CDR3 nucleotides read TGTGCCAGCAGCCCGTGGACTAGCGGGTTTATCGCAGATACGCAGTATTTT.

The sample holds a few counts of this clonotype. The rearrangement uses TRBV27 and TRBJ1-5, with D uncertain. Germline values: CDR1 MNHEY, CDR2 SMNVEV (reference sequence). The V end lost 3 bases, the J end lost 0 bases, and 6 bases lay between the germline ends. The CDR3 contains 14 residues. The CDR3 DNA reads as TGTGCCAGCAGTTTCCTCGATAGCAATCAGCCCCAGCATTTT. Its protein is CASSFLDSNQPQHF.

CDR3 region: CSVVRDTNTEAFF. The CDR3 coding sequence is TGCAGCGTTGTAAGGGACACGAACACTGAAGCTTTCTTT. The J gene is TRBJ1-1, the V gene TRBV29-1; a weak D match, TRBD1 (6 bases). CDR1 and CDR2 (germline): SQVTM, ANQGSEA. The CDR3 loop spans 13 amino acids. V lost 4 bases to trimming and J lost 1 base, with 10 bases between them.

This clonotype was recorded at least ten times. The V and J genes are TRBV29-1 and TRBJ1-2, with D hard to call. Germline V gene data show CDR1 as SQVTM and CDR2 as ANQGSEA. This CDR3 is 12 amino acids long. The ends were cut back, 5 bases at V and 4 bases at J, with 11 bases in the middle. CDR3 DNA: TGCAGCGTTCTGGAGAGGAGCTATGGCTACACCTTC. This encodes CSVLERSYGYTF.

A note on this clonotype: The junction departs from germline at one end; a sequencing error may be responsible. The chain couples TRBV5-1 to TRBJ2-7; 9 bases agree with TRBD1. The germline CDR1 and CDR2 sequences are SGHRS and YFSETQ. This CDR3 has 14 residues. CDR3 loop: CASSYGQGSYGQYF. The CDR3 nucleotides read TGCGCCAGCAGCTACGGACAGGGGTCCTACGGGCAGTACTTC.

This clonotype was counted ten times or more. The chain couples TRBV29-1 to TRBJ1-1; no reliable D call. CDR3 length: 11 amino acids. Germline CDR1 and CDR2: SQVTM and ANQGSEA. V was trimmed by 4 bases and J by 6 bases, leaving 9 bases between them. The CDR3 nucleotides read TGCAGCGTTGGGCGGGCCTCTGAAGCTTTCTTT. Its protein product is CSVGRASEAFF.

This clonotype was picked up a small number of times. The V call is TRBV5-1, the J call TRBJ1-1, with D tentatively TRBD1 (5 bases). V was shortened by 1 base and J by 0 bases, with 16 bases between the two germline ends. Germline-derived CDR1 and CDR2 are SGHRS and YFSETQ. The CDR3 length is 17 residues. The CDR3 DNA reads TGCGCCAGCAGCTTGTATCCAGTCCGGGGCATGAACACTGAAGCTTTCTTT. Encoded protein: CASSLYPVRGMNTEAFF. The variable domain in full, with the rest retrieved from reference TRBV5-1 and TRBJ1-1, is KAGVTQTPRYLIKTRGQQVTLSCSPISGHRSVSWYQQTPGQGLQFLFEYFSETQRNKGNFPGRFSGRQFSNSRSEMNVSTLELGDSALYLCASSLYPVRGMNTEAFFGQGTRLTVV.

This chain's CDR3 is CASSLRGWDTEQFF. CDR3 bases: TGTGCCAGCAGCTTAAGGGGGTGGGACACGGAGCAGTTCTTC. J is TRBJ2-1 and V is TRBV7-3, with a weak D call TRBD1 (6 bases). The CDR3 covers 14 residues. Germline V gene lookup returns CDR1 SGHTA and CDR2 FQGTGA. The V and J ends lost 1 base and 10 bases respectively, with 14 bases between them.

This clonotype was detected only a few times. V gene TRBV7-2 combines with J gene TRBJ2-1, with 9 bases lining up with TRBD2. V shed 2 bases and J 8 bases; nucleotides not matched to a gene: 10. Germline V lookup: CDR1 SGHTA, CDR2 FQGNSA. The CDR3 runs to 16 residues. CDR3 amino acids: CASSLSTRTSVYEQFF. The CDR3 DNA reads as TGTGCCAGCAGCTTAAGTACTAGGACTAGCGTATATGAGCAGTTCTTC.

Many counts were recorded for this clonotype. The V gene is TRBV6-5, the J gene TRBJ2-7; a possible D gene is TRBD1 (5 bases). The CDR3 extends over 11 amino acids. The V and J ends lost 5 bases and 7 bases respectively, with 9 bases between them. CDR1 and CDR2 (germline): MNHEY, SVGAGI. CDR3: CASSQGREQYF. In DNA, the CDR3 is TGTGCCAGCAGTCAGGGAAGGGAGCAGTACTTC.

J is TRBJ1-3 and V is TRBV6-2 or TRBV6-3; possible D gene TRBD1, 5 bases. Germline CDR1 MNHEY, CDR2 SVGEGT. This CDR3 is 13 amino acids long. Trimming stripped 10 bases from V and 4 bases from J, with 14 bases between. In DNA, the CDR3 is TGTGCCACTAGACAGAACGGCGGAAACACCATATATTTT. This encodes CATRQNGGNTIYF.

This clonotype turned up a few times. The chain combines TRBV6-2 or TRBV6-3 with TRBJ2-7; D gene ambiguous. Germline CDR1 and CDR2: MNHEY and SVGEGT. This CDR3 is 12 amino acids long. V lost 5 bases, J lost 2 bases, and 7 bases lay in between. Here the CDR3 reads CASSNDAYEQYF. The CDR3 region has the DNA TGTGCCAGCAGTAACGATGCCTACGAGCAGTACTTC.

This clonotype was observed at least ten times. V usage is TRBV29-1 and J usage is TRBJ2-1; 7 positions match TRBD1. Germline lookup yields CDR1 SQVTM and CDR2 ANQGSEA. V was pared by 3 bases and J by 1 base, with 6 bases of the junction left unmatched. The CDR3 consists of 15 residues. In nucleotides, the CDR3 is TGCAGCGTTGAGGGACAGTCCCGTTCCTACAATGAGCAGTTCTTC. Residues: CSVEGQSRSYNEQFF.

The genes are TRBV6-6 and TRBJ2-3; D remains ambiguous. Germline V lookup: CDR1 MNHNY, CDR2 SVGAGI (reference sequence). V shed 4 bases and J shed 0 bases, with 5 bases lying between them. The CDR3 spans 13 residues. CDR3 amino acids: CASSWTSTDTQYF. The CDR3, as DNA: TGTGCCAGCAGTTGGACGAGCACAGATACGCAGTATTTT.

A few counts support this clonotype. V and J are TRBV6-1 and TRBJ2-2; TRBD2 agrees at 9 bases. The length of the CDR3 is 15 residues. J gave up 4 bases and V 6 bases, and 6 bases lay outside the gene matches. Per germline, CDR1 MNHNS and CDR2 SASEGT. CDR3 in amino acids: CASSRGGAITGELFF. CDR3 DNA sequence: TGTGCCAGCAGCCGCGGGGGGGCGATCACCGGGGAGCTGTTTTTT.

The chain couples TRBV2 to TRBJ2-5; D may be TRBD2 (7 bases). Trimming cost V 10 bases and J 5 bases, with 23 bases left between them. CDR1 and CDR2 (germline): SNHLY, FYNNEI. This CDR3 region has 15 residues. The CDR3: CATSTGRSGGETQYF. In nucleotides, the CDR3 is TGTGCCACTTCCACCGGCAGGTCGGGGGGCGAGACCCAGTACTTC.

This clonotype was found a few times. The chain's CDR3 is CSARDKGPRGNQPQHF. CDR3 coding DNA: TGCAGTGCTAGAGATAAGGGCCCGCGGGGCAATCAGCCCCAGCATTTT. J is TRBJ1-5 and V is TRBV20-1, with D unresolved. With 0 bases removed from V and 2 bases from J, the gap between germline ends came to 14 bases. Germline CDR1 DFQATT, CDR2 SNEGSKA (reference sequence). The CDR3 has 16 amino acids.

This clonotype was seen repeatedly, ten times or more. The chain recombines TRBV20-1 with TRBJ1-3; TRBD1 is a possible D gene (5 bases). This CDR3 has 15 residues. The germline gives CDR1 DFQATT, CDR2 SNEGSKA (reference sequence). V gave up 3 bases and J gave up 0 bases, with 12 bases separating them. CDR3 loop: CSARQGVNSGNTIYF. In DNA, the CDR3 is TGCAGTGCTAGGCAGGGTGTTAACTCTGGAAACACCATATATTTT.

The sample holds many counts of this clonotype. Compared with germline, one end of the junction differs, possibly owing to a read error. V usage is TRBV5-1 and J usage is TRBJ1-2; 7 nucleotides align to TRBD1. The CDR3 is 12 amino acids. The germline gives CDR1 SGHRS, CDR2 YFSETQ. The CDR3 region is CASSLTGSGYTF. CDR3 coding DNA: TGTGCCAGCAGTTTGACAGGGAGTGGCTACACCTTC.

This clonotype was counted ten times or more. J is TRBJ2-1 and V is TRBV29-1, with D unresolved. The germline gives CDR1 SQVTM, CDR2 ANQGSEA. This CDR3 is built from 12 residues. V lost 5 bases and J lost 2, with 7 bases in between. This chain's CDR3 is CSVIPTYNEQFF. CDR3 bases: TGCAGCGTTATCCCAACCTACAATGAGCAGTTCTTC.